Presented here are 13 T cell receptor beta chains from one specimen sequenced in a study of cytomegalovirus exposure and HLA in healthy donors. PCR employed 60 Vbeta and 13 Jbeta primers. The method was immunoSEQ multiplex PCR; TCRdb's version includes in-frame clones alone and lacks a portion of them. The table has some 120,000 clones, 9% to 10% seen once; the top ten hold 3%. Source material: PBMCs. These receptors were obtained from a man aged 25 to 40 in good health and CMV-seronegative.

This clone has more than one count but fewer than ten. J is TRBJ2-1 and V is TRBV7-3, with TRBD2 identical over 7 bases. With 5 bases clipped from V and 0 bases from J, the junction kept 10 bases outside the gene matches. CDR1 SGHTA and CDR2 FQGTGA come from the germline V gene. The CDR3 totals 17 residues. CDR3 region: CASSIPQREGSYNEQFF. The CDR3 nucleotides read TGTGCCAGCAGCATTCCTCAGCGGGAAGGCTCCTACAATGAGCAGTTCTTC.

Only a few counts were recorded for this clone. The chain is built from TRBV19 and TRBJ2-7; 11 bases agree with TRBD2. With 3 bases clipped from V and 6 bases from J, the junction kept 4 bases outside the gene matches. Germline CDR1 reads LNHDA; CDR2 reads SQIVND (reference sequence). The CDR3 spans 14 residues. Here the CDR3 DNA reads TGTGCCAGTAGTATTCGGCTAGCGGGAGGCGAGCAGTACTTC. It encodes CASSIRLAGGEQYF.

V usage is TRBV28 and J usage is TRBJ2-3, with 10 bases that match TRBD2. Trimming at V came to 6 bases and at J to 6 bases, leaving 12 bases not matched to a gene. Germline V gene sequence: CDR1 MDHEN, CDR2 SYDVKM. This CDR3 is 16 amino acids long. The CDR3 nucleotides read TGTGCCAGCAGCTCCATTCTAGCGGGAGTTCAGGATACGCAGTATTTT. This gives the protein CASSSILAGVQDTQYF.

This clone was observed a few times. The CDR3 loop reads CASSLPWAGGSDTEAFF. The CDR3 DNA reads as TGTGCCAGCAGCTTACCCTGGGCAGGGGGGTCGGACACTGAAGCTTTCTTT. This chain links TRBV7-9 with TRBJ1-1, with 7 bases that match TRBD1. Germline-derived CDR1 and CDR2 are SEHNR and FQNEAQ (reference sequence). V was pared by 2 bases and J by 3 bases, with 12 bases of the junction left unmatched. CDR3 length equals 17 residues.

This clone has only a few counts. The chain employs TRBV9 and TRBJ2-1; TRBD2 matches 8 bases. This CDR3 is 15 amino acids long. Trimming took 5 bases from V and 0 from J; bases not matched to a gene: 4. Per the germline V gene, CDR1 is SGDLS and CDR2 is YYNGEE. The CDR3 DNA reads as TGTGCCAGCAGTGTAAGCGGGAGCTCCTACAATGAGCAGTTCTTC. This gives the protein CASSVSGSSYNEQFF. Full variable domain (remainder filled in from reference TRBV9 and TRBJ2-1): DSGVTQTPKHLITATGQRVTLRCSPRSGDLSVYWYQQSLDQGLQFLIQYYNGEERAKGNILERFSAQQFPDLHSELNLSSLELGDSALYFCASSVSGSSYNEQFFGPGTRLTVL.

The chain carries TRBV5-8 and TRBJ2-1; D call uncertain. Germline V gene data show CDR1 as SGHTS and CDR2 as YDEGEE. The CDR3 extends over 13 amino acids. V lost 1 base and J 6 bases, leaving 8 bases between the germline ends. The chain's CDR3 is CASSLPPFNEQFF. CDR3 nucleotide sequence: TGTGCCAGCAGCTTGCCCCCCTTCAATGAGCAGTTCTTC.

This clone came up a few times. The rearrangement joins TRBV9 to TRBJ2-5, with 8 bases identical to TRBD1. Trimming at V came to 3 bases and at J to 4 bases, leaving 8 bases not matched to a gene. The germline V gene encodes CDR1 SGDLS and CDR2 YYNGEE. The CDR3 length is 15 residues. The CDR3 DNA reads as TGTGCCAGCAGCGCCTTTCAGGGGGCCGCAGAGACCCAGTACTTC. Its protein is CASSAFQGAAETQYF. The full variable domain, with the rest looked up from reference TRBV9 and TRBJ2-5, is DSGVTQTPKHLITATGQRVTLRCSPRSGDLSVYWYQQSLDQGLQFLIQYYNGEERAKGNILERFSAQQFPDLHSELNLSSLELGDSALYFCASSAFQGAAETQYFGPGTRLLVL.

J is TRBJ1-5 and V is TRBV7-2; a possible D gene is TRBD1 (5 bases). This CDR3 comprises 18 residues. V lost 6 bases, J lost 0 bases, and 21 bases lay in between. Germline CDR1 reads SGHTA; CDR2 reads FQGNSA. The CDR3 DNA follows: TGTGCCAGCAGTTACGCCGGGACGGGACTATATAGCAATCAGCCCCAGCATTTT. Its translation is CASSYAGTGLYSNQPQHF.

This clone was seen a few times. CDR3 loop: CASSFTGVGAFF. CDR3 DNA: TGTGCCAGCAGCTTTACCGGGGTTGGAGCTTTCTTT. The V gene is TRBV5-5, the J gene TRBJ1-1; no clear D gene. Trimming cost V 2 bases and J 10 bases, with 12 bases left between them. The CDR3 runs 12 residues. CDR1 SGHKS and CDR2 YYEKEE come from the germline V gene (reference sequence).

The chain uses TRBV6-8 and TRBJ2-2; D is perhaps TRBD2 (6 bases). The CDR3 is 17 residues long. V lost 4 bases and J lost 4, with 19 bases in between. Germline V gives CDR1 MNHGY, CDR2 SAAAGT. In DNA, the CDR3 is TGTGCCAGCAGTTCTTCATCTTCTAGCGCCTCCACCGGGGAGCTGTTTTTT. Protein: CASSSSSSSASTGELFF.

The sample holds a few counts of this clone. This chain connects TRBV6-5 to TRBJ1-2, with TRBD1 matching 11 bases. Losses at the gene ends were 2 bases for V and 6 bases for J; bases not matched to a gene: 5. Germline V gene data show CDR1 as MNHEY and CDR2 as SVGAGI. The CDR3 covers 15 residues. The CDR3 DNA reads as TGTGCCAGCAGTTACGGGACAGGGGGGTCGAATGGCTACACCTTC. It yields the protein CASSYGTGGSNGYTF.

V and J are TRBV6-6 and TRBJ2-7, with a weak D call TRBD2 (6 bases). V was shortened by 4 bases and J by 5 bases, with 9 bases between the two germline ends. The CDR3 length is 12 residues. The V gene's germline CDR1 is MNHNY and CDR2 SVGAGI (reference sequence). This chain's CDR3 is CASSSGTHEQYF. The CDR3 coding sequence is TGTGCCAGCAGTTCCGGGACTCACGAGCAGTACTTC.

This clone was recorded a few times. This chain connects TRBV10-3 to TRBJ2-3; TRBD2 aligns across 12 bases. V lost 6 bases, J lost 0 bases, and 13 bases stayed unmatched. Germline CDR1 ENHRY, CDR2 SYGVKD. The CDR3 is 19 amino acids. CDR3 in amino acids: CAISLKLAGGQYSTDTQYF. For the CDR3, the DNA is TGTGCCATCAGCTTAAAACTAGCGGGGGGCCAATATAGCACAGATACGCAGTATTTT.